This is a list of T cell receptor beta chains from one sample in a study of cytomegalovirus exposure and HLA in healthy donors. The assay was immunoSEQ multiplex PCR, and TCRdb's table has in-frame clones only and misses some. Of over 150,000 clones detected, 65% to 85% appear once; the ten largest clones hold around 6%. Sample: PBMCs. Receptor source: a woman between 40 and 50 years old in good health and CMV-seropositive. The CDR3 runs from the conserved cysteine through the conserved F or W.

v_gene | CDR3aa
TRBV27 | CASSSSRLAGFGSYNEQFF
TRBV5-1 | CASSFGQNYGYTF
TRBV5-1 | CASSLVADYGYTF
TRBV18 | CASSPSGIEQYF
TRBV9 | CASSVTQSGLGTGELFF
TRBV7-3 | CASSSQPPGTGRNEQFF
TRBV27 | CASSPLTGTNEKLFF
TRBV19 | CASSPSDRGPRAAFF
TRBV6-5 | CASSSLQGAVNQPQHF
TRBV18 | CASSPDYGGPGANVLTF
TRBV7-8 | CASSLATQGYGQPQHF
TRBV27 | CASSPKPTGAPYEQYF
TRBV18 | CASSPWTGVETQYF
TRBV28 | CASSGTIYGEQYF
TRBV19 | CASSFGQGPREKLFF
TRBV19 | CASSISGAGDTQYF
TRBV6-1 | CASSELQPTYNSPLHF
TRBV29-1 | CSVSGTSGSSSTDTQYF
TRBV5-6 | CASSLTPSGVYGYTF
TRBV2 | CASSLAGRAYEQYF
TRBV7-9 | CASSSRRMTGGSVETQYF
TRBV5-8 | CASSFATDPEKLFF
TRBV10-3 | CAISDQGSSGNTIYF
TRBV27 | CASSFGASGSFGPGELFF
TRBV19 | CASSKGHSGRVLYEQFF
TRBV5-1 | CASSPDKFSGTDTQYF
TRBV2 | CASSDPLGTGELFF
TRBV5-1 | CASSPAPGGFYAQHF
TRBV13 | CASSLGQGGNQPQHF
TRBV7-3 | CASSLNRVDRALNTEAFF
TRBV29-1 | CSVWTGESNQPQHF
TRBV30 | CAWSAGLAGQETQYF
TRBV30 | CAWNPLPSGLNYNEQFF
TRBV2 | CAGRGGGLQEAFF
TRBV7-9 | CASARAASGSTDTQYF
TRBV19 | CASSRTGLRARYEQYF
TRBV27 | CASSPGQGRPGELFF
TRBV18 | CASSRVSGSNSYNEQFF
TRBV5-4 | CASSPGQGRASPLHF